Presented here are 21 T cell receptor beta chains from one specimen sequenced in a study of human T cells and chemical hapten exposure (dated by TCRdb to about 2021). In light of the paper, this sample's time point label describes: pre-sensitization, week 0. According to the study, the label for this sample's treatment or condition signals: therapeutic diphenylcyclopropenone sensitization with weekly scalp DPC. Receptor libraries were prepared by RACE. For sequencing, a NextSeq 500 was employed. The public reads were reanalyzed by TCRdb: fastp trimming at Q25, MiXCR alignment, in-frame beta chains only. Rows are combined by CDR3 protein, so each entry shows the most common genes and DNA. In all, the sample holds over 85,000 distinct CDR3 sequences, and under 14% of those were seen once. Under 4% of the sample is in the top ten clones. The sequencing here drew on whole blood, taken in connection with sensitization to the hapten diphenylcyclopropenone (DPC). All receptors derive from a woman aged 55-70 years with alopecia areata. Some clones in this sample may be carry-over from other donors' samples.

The chain employs TRBV29-1 and TRBJ2-7, with 8 nucleotides matching TRBD2. The germline V gene encodes CDR1 SQVTM and CDR2 ANQGSEA. The CDR3 runs 15 residues. V gave up 6 bases and J gave up 2 bases; unmatched junction bases: 12. The CDR3 coding sequence is TGCAGCGTCGCGTCCGGGACTAGTTTTACCTACGAGCAGTACTTC. It translates to CSVASGTSFTYEQYF.

The V gene is TRBV6-5, the J gene TRBJ2-1, with TRBD2 matching over 13 bases. Germline V gene data show CDR1 as MNHEY and CDR2 as SVGAGI. Trimming cost V 6 bases and J 8 bases; bases outside gene matches: 1. The CDR3 extends over 13 amino acids. CDR3 protein: CASRTSGGYEQFF. The CDR3 region has the DNA TGTGCCAGCAGGACTAGCGGGGGGTATGAGCAGTTCTTC.

J is TRBJ2-5 and V is TRBV20-1; 7 positions match TRBD1. Trimming took 5 bases from V and 7 from J; bases not matched to a gene: 10. The CDR3 is 13 amino acids. Per the germline V gene, CDR1 is DFQATT and CDR2 is SNEGSKA (reference sequence). CDR3 in DNA: TGCAGTGCTCACCCGACAGGGATAAGGACCCAGTACTTC. This translates into CSAHPTGIRTQYF.

This rearrangement joins TRBV20-1 to TRBJ2-5, with a tentative D call TRBD1 (6 bases). Germline-derived CDR1 and CDR2 are DFQATT and SNEGSKA (reference sequence). The CDR3 length is 12 residues. V was clipped by 5 bases and J by 2 bases, with 9 bases between them. The CDR3 sequence: CSAPGQQETQYF. The CDR3 DNA is TGCAGTGCTCCAGGACAGCAAGAGACCCAGTACTTC.

This clonotype was recorded at least ten times. The rearrangement joins TRBV20-1 to TRBJ2-7; possibly TRBD1 for D (6 bases). The CDR3 covers 21 residues. Germline V gives CDR1 DFQATT, CDR2 SNEGSKA (reference sequence). With 1 base removed from V and 0 bases from J, the gap between germline ends came to 31 bases. The CDR3: CSARVPLKTGMRPFFSYEQYF. Here the CDR3 DNA reads TGCAGTGCTAGAGTCCCCTTAAAAACAGGGATGCGACCTTTCTTCTCCTACGAGCAGTACTTC.

This clonotype was detected once. The gene calls are TRBV7-2 and TRBJ2-1; D unresolved. Trimming took off 1 base at V and 12 bases at J, with 7 bases between the two ends. Germline V gene data show CDR1 as SGHTA and CDR2 as FQGNSA. The CDR3 contains 11 residues. CDR3 nucleotide sequence: TGTGCCAGCAGCTTAGACCACGGGCAGTTCTTC. As protein: CASSLDHGQFF. Looking up the rest from reference TRBV7-2 and TRBJ2-1 gives the full variable domain: GAGVSQSPSNKVTEKGKDVELRCDPISGHTALYWYRQSLGQGLEFLIYFQGNSAPDKSGLPSDRFSAERTGGSVSTLTIQRTQQEDSAVYLCASSLDHGQFFGPGTRLTVL.

This clonotype was observed at least ten times. The genes are TRBV9 and TRBJ1-1; D ambiguous. CDR3 size: 13 residues. With 9 bases removed from V and 1 base from J, the gap between germline ends came to 13 bases. The germline CDR1 and CDR2 sequences are SGDLS and YYNGEE. The CDR3 reads CATGPSWNTEAFF. In DNA form, the CDR3 reads TGTGCCACTGGCCCTAGTTGGAACACTGAAGCTTTCTTT.

This clonotype turned up a few times. The chain has TRBV29-1 and TRBJ1-3; 10 bases agree with TRBD1. After removal of 7 bases from V and 2 bases from J, the junction contained 5 bases not matched to a gene. This CDR3 has 14 residues. Germline V CDR1 and CDR2: SQVTM, ANQGSEA. The CDR3 nucleotides are TGCAGCGCAACGGGACAGGGGACTGGAAACACCATATATTTT. It is translated as CSATGQGTGNTIYF.

This clonotype was observed many times. The chain recombines TRBV20-1 with TRBJ2-5; 11 bases align to TRBD2. With 7 bases clipped from V and 3 bases from J, the junction kept 13 bases outside the gene matches. The V gene's germline CDR1 is DFQATT and CDR2 SNEGSKA (reference sequence). The CDR3 is 16 amino acids. The CDR3 spells CSVGPTSGVPKETQYF. The CDR3 bases are TGCAGTGTAGGCCCGACTAGCGGGGTCCCAAAAGAGACCCAGTACTTC.

This clonotype was seen many times. The rearrangement links TRBV5-8 to TRBJ1-2; 9 bases match TRBD1. The CDR3 spans 14 residues. The germline gives CDR1 SGHTS, CDR2 YDEGEE. Trimming took 0 bases from V and 6 from J; bases not matched to a gene: 3. The CDR3 reads CASSLGQGVHGYTF. As DNA, the CDR3 is TGTGCCAGCAGCTTGGGACAGGGGGTGCATGGCTACACCTTC.

This clonotype has a count of ten or more. J is TRBJ2-4 and V is TRBV11-2, with D perhaps TRBD2 (5 bases). V lost 5 bases and J 1 base, leaving 18 bases between the germline ends. Germline V gene sequence: CDR1 SGHAT, CDR2 FQNNGV. This CDR3 has 17 amino acids. The CDR3 spells CASSLGGPGVAKNIQYF. The DNA of the CDR3 is TGTGCCAGCAGCCTCGGCGGGCCTGGGGTGGCCAAAAACATTCAGTACTTC.

CDR3 coding DNA: TGTGCCAGCAGCTTCGTAGCGGGGGCAATCAATGAGCAGTTCTTC. Amino acids: CASSFVAGAINEQFF. The J gene is TRBJ2-1, the V gene TRBV7-2; TRBD2 aligns across 9 bases. CDR3 length equals 15 residues. Germline trimming cut 3 bases from V and 6 bases from J; bases unmatched to any gene: 6. Germline CDR1 reads SGHTA; CDR2 reads FQGNSA.

This clonotype has just a few counts. The rearrangement joins TRBV30 to TRBJ1-2; no reliable D call. Germline assignment: CDR1 GTSNPN and CDR2 SVGIG (reference sequence). The CDR3 length is 13 residues. V was cut by 0 bases and J by 6 bases, with 11 bases left in between. In nucleotides, the CDR3 is TGTGCCTGGAGTGTAAAGATTCGGGATGGCTACACCTTC. Translated: CAWSVKIRDGYTF.

This clonotype was recorded at least ten times. The genes are TRBV7-2 and TRBJ2-1, with a possible D match to TRBD2 (6 bases). The CDR3 contains 15 residues. Germline assignment: CDR1 SGHTA and CDR2 FQGNSA. V was clipped by 6 bases and J by 3 bases, with 15 bases between them. CDR3 DNA sequence: TGTGCCAGCAGACTTACCCCGGACTACTACAATGAGCAGTTCTTC. Amino acid sequence: CASRLTPDYYNEQFF.

The rearrangement joins TRBV5-1 to TRBJ2-5, with D perhaps TRBD2 (5 bases). The CDR3 runs to 15 residues. Germline CDR1 is SGHRS and CDR2 is YFSETQ. Trimming took 4 bases from V and 1 from J, leaving 14 bases between them. The CDR3 is CASSPAGSSQETQYF. CDR3 DNA: TGCGCCAGCAGCCCGGCGGGCTCCTCCCAAGAGACCCAGTACTTC.

This clonotype was found once. This sequence joins TRBV5-1 and TRBJ2-5; 8 positions match TRBD1. The length of the CDR3 is 17 residues. CDR1 and CDR2 (germline): SGHRS, YFSETQ. Trimming took 1 base from V and 3 from J; bases not matched to a gene: 11. CDR3 protein: CASSLPQGAVRKETQYF. The CDR3 nucleotides read TGCGCCAGCAGCTTGCCCCAGGGGGCGGTTAGGAAAGAGACCCAGTACTTC.

Ten or more counts support this clonotype. The chain uses TRBV2 and TRBJ2-5; 7 bases fit TRBD2. Germline trimming cut 2 bases from V and 5 bases from J; bases unmatched to any gene: 2. Germline values: CDR1 SNHLY, CDR2 FYNNEI. CDR3 size: 13 residues. CDR3 protein: CASSEYGRETQYF. CDR3 sequence (DNA): TGTGCCAGCAGTGAATACGGGAGGGAGACCCAGTACTTC.

This sequence joins TRBV28 and TRBJ2-2, with a tentative D call TRBD2 (6 bases). The CDR3 sequence is 18 residues long. Germline CDR1 and CDR2: MDHEN and SYDVKM. The ends were cut back, 3 bases at V and 6 bases at J, with 23 bases in the middle. This CDR3 is CASSFSGVGRTGAGELFF. As DNA, the CDR3 is TGTGCCAGCAGTTTCTCGGGTGTTGGGAGGACCGGAGCCGGGGAGCTGTTTTTT.

The chain has TRBV12-3 or TRBV12-4 and TRBJ1-6; 9 bases fit TRBD1. Trimming at V came to 3 bases and at J to 8 bases, leaving 5 bases not matched to a gene. The CDR3 extends over 15 amino acids. The CDR3 sequence: CASSFGTGFYSPLHF. The CDR3 nucleotides are TGTGCCAGCAGTTTCGGGACAGGGTTTTATTCACCCCTCCACTTT.

This clonotype has a handful of counts. The chain uses TRBV25-1 and TRBJ2-5; 7 bases are shared with TRBD1. The trim removed 7 bases at V and 0 bases at J, leaving 2 bases unmatched. There are 13 residues in the CDR3. The germline V gene encodes CDR1 MGHDK and CDR2 SYGVNS. The CDR3 reads CASMGQNQETQYF. As DNA, the CDR3 is TGTGCCAGCATGGGACAGAACCAAGAGACCCAGTACTTC.

The chain couples TRBV18 to TRBJ2-5, with 10 bases fitting TRBD1. The CDR3 extends over 15 amino acids. Germline CDR1 is KGHSH and CDR2 is LQKENI. Trimming removed 3 bases from V and 3 bases from J; junction bases left unmatched: 4. The CDR3 loop is CASSPMGQGKETQYF. The CDR3, as DNA: TGTGCCAGCTCACCCATGGGACAGGGGAAAGAGACCCAGTACTTC.